Following are 28 T cell receptor beta chains from one sample sequenced in a study of OX40 agonist ivuxolimab in advanced cancers. Assay: immunoSEQ multiplex PCR; the TCRdb copy retains only in-frame clones and omits some. The table includes some 67,000 clones, over 70% detected once. The input for sequencing was CD4+ or CD8+ T cells sorted from blood, taken in a trial of the OX40 agonist ivuxolimab. Every receptor here comes from an adult with an advanced solid tumor such as melanoma, head and neck, liver or kidney cancer.

The genes are TRBV11-1 and TRBJ1-4; a weak D match, TRBD1 (5 bases). The germline V and J ends were trimmed by 4 bases and 5 bases, with 26 bases remaining between them. CDR1 is SGHAT and CDR2 is FQDESV in the germline V gene (reference sequence). CDR3 length: 19 residues. The chain's CDR3 is CASSSGATVPRKVNEKLFF. For the CDR3, the DNA is TGTGCCAGCAGCTCTGGGGCGACTGTTCCTCGTAAGGTGAATGAAAAACTGTTTTTT.

The chain employs TRBV5-4 and TRBJ2-3; possible D gene TRBD1, 6 bases. The CDR3 spans 11 residues. Germline lookup yields CDR1 SGHNT and CDR2 YYREEE (reference sequence). V was trimmed by 2 bases and J by 11 bases, leaving 9 bases between them. The CDR3 protein is CASSFQGMQYF. CDR3 nucleotide sequence: TGTGCCAGCAGCTTTCAGGGGATGCAGTATTTT.

CDR3 sequence (DNA): TGTGCCATCAGTGAGGGATCGGGGACTAGCGGGAGGGGCACCGGGGAGCTGTTTTTT. This codes for CAISEGSGTSGRGTGELFF. V is TRBV10-3 and J is TRBJ2-2; TRBD2 aligns across 16 bases. Germline V gene data show CDR1 as ENHRY and CDR2 as SYGVKD. The CDR3 sequence is 19 residues long. The V segment lost 2 bases and the J segment 4 bases; nucleotides outside the gene matches: 7.

The chain couples TRBV7-3 to TRBJ2-5, with D unresolved. The CDR3 length is 14 residues. The V end was cut by 3 bases, the J end by 5 bases, with 13 bases between. Germline-derived CDR1 and CDR2 are SGHTA and FQGTGA. The CDR3 bases are TGTGCCAGCAGCTTTTTGGGTGGGTCGGAGACCCAGTACTTC. This translates into CASSFLGGSETQYF.

This clone is a singleton in its sample. The chain joins TRBV7-2 to TRBJ2-2; D uncertain. Looked up from germline, CDR1 is SGHTA and CDR2 is FQGNSA. The CDR3 runs to 15 residues. The V end was cut by 1 base, the J end by 8 bases, with 14 bases between. CDR3 loop: CASSLGHYVYGELFF. The CDR3 DNA reads TGTGCCAGCAGCTTAGGACACTACGTTTATGGGGAGCTGTTTTTT.

The CDR3 region is CASSPPQAATNEKLFF. Written as DNA, the CDR3 is TGTGCCAGCAGCCCCCCCCAGGCTGCAACTAATGAAAAACTGTTTTTT. The chain links TRBV28 to TRBJ1-4, with D hard to call. Per germline, CDR1 MDHEN and CDR2 SYDVKM. Trimming took off 6 bases at V and 0 bases at J, with 14 bases between the two ends. This CDR3 is 16 amino acids long.

Written as DNA, the CDR3 is TGTGCCTGGGGACTAGCGGTCAACGCGTACAATGAGCAGTTCTTC. Its translation: CAWGLAVNAYNEQFF. The genes are TRBV30 and TRBJ2-1; 10 bases match TRBD2. V lost 5 bases, J lost 4 bases, and 8 bases stayed unmatched. The CDR3 contains 15 residues. Germline V gene data show CDR1 as GTSNPN and CDR2 as SVGIG (reference sequence).

The chain carries TRBV19 and TRBJ1-1; D is uncertain. V gave up 3 bases and J gave up 0 bases, with 11 bases separating them. In germline, CDR1 is LNHDA, CDR2 SQIVND (reference sequence). The CDR3 runs to 15 residues. The DNA of the CDR3 is TGTGCCAGTAGTATTATCCAGGCTTTGAACACTGAAGCTTTCTTT. Translation: CASSIIQALNTEAFF.

This rearrangement joins TRBV6-5 to TRBJ2-5; unclear D gene. This CDR3 has 12 residues. Trimming stripped 4 bases from V and 5 bases from J, with 8 bases between. Germline CDR1 is MNHEY and CDR2 is SVGAGI. In nucleotides, the CDR3 is TGTGCCAGCAGTTTAGGTTGGGAGACCCAGTACTTC. Encoded protein: CASSLGWETQYF.

J is TRBJ1-1 and V is TRBV4-3; possible D gene TRBD1, 5 bases. CDR1 and CDR2 (germline): LGHNA, YSLEER. Trimming removed 4 bases from V and 5 bases from J, with 14 bases in between. There are 14 residues in the CDR3. The CDR3, as DNA: TGCGCCAGCAGCCTTTTAGTGGGGGGGACTGAAGCTTTCTTT. Translated: CASSLLVGGTEAFF.

The chain employs TRBV29-1 and TRBJ2-1; D perhaps matches TRBD2 (5 bases). The V gene's germline CDR1 is SQVTM and CDR2 ANQGSEA. The CDR3 covers 17 residues. The V gene lost 1 base and the J gene lost 4 bases, with 20 bases spanning the gap. The CDR3, as DNA: TGCAGCGTTGAAGTGGGAAGAGGGCACGTGCGGTACAATGAGCAGTTCTTC. Translating it yields CSVEVGRGHVRYNEQFF.

J is TRBJ2-7 and V is TRBV29-1; D perhaps matches TRBD1 (6 bases). The CDR3 spans 16 residues. V lost 2 bases and J 1 base, leaving 18 bases between the germline ends. Germline V gene lookup returns CDR1 SQVTM and CDR2 ANQGSEA. The CDR3 loop reads CSVEIVRQGISYEQYF. The CDR3 bases are TGCAGCGTTGAAATAGTCCGGCAGGGGATTTCCTACGAGCAGTACTTC.

The gene calls are TRBV6-6 and TRBJ1-6; the match to TRBD1 covers 8 bases. The germline V gene encodes CDR1 MNHNY and CDR2 SVGAGI (reference sequence). V trimming: 6 bases; J trimming: 0 bases; junction bases outside the gene matches: 1. This CDR3 region has 15 residues. CDR3 sequence reads: CASRGQDSYNSPLHF. The CDR3 DNA is TGTGCCAGCAGGGGACAGGACTCCTATAATTCACCCCTCCACTTT.

V gene TRBV5-1 combines with J gene TRBJ1-2, with a possible D match to TRBD1 (6 bases). V dropped 1 base and J dropped 8 bases, with 15 bases sitting between them. Germline assignment: CDR1 SGHRS and CDR2 YFSETQ. This CDR3 contains 14 residues. The DNA of the CDR3 is TGCGCCAGCAGCTTGATGGCAGGGGAAGAAGGCTACACCTTC. Protein: CASSLMAGEEGYTF.

There are a few counts of this clone. This chain links TRBV2 with TRBJ1-5, with D unclear. The CDR3 runs 14 residues. Looked up from germline, CDR1 is SNHLY and CDR2 is FYNNEI. V was cut by 6 bases and J by 4 bases, with 13 bases left in between. The chain's CDR3 is CASSPWTGNQPQHF. The CDR3 bases are TGTGCCAGCAGCCCTTGGACGGGGAATCAGCCCCAGCATTTT.

The J gene is TRBJ1-6, the V gene TRBV4-1; D is undetermined. The CDR3 runs to 19 residues. Per the germline V gene, CDR1 is MGHRA and CDR2 is YSYEKL. Trimming removed 1 base at V and 0 bases at J, with 16 bases between. CDR3 coding DNA: TGCGCCAGCAGCCAAGGGTTTAGGGCCCTCAGCTCCTATAATTCACCCCTCCACTTT. This encodes CASSQGFRALSSYNSPLHF.

The rearrangement links TRBV4-3 to TRBJ1-1, with TRBD1 matching 10 bases. CDR3 length: 13 amino acids. J was trimmed by 7 bases and V by 1 base; bases with no gene match: 0. The germline gives CDR1 LGHNA, CDR2 YSLEER. CDR3 sequence: CASSQGTGGEAFF. The CDR3 region has the DNA TGCGCCAGCAGCCAAGGGACAGGGGGTGAAGCTTTCTTT.

This clone appeared a single time. The chain combines TRBV30 with TRBJ1-4; D unresolved. The CDR3 contains 16 residues. Germline-derived CDR1 and CDR2 are GTSNPN and SVGIG (reference sequence). Between the trimmed V and J ends, which lost 0 bases and 7 bases, there was a span of 18 bases. The CDR3, as DNA: TGTGCCTGGAGTGTACTCTGGGGAATCGCTAGTGAAAAACTGTTTTTT. As protein: CAWSVLWGIASEKLFF.

V gene TRBV4-2 combines with J gene TRBJ2-5; 14 nucleotides line up with TRBD2. CDR1 LGHNA and CDR2 YNFKEQ come from the germline V gene. The CDR3 is made up of 15 amino acids. V lost 4 bases and J lost 2; bases outside the gene matches: 0. DNA for the CDR3: TGTGCCAGCAGCCGGACTAGCGGGGGGCAAGAGACCCAGTACTTC. Translated: CASSRTSGGQETQYF.

The V call is TRBV4-1, the J call TRBJ1-3; D gene unclear. The CDR3 covers 17 residues. The germline V and J ends were trimmed by 4 bases and 0 bases, with 16 bases remaining between them. Per the germline V gene, CDR1 is MGHRA and CDR2 is YSYEKL. The CDR3 DNA follows: TGCGCCAGCAGCCCCAACCCATATGAGAGCTCTGGAAACACCATATATTTT. Amino acid sequence: CASSPNPYESSGNTIYF.

This clone appeared once. The chain links TRBV7-9 to TRBJ1-3; 7 nucleotides match TRBD1. The CDR3 has 14 residues. The V gene end was trimmed by 5 bases and the J gene end by 2 bases; junction bases not matched to a gene: 3. Germline-derived CDR1 and CDR2 are SEHNR and FQNEAQ (reference sequence). The CDR3 DNA reads as TGTGCCAGCAGCCAGGGGACAGCTGGAAACACCATATATTTT. Amino acids: CASSQGTAGNTIYF. The full variable domain, its missing parts supplied by reference TRBV7-9 and TRBJ1-3, is DTGVSQNPRHKITKRGQNVTFRCDPISEHNRLYWYRQTLGQGPEFLTYFQNEAQLEKSRLLSDRFSAERPKGSFSTLEIQRTEQGDSAMYLCASSQGTAGNTIYFGEGSWLTVV.

The chain has TRBV19 and TRBJ2-2; 8 positions match TRBD2. This CDR3 spans 15 amino acids. Germline loops: CDR1 LNHDA, CDR2 SQIVND (reference sequence). With V trimmed by 3 bases and J by 5 bases, 5 bases remained unmatched. CDR3 in amino acids: CASSIGAGGTGELFF. The DNA for the CDR3 is TGTGCCAGTAGTATTGGCGCGGGAGGAACCGGGGAGCTGTTTTTT.

V usage is TRBV19 and J usage is TRBJ2-7; D gene ambiguous. The CDR3 spans 13 residues. V was pared by 0 bases and J by 5 bases, with 8 bases between. From germline, CDR1 is LNHDA and CDR2 SQIVND (reference sequence). CDR3 bases: TGTGCCAGTAGTATAGATCTCCCGAACGAGCAGTACTTC. Its translation: CASSIDLPNEQYF.

The chain employs TRBV18 and TRBJ2-7; possibly TRBD1 for D (6 bases). The length of the CDR3 is 13 residues. CDR1 is KGHSH, CDR2 LQKENI, per germline. V lost 2 bases to trimming and J lost 9 bases, with 14 bases between them. CDR3 loop: CASSPWTEGGQYF. The CDR3 region has the DNA TGTGCCAGCTCACCATGGACAGAAGGGGGGCAGTACTTC. Based on the CDR3 plus reference TRBV18 and TRBJ2-7, the full variable domain is NAGVMQNPRHLVRRRGQEARLRCSPMKGHSHVYWYRQLPEEGLKFMVYLQKENIIDESGMPKERFSAEFPKEGPSILRIQQVVRGDSAAYFCASSPWTEGGQYFGPGTRLTVT.

The chain recombines TRBV29-1 with TRBJ2-1; TRBD1 matches at 10 bases. This CDR3 has 16 residues. CDR1 is SQVTM, CDR2 ANQGSEA, per germline. The V segment lost 5 bases and the J segment 7 bases; nucleotides outside the gene matches: 14. The CDR3 is CSVSGAGQGKRNEQFF. The DNA of the CDR3 is TGCAGCGTTTCTGGAGCGGGACAGGGGAAGAGGAATGAGCAGTTCTTC.

The chain links TRBV7-2 to TRBJ2-3; D not resolved. Trimming took 3 bases from V and 6 from J, leaving 13 bases between them. CDR1 and CDR2 (germline): SGHTA, FQGNSA. This CDR3 spans 14 amino acids. The CDR3 is CASSFARKWDTQYF. DNA for the CDR3: TGTGCCAGCAGCTTCGCCCGGAAATGGGATACGCAGTATTTT.

The J gene is TRBJ2-7, the V gene TRBV2; tentative D call: TRBD2 (6 bases). Germline CDR1 and CDR2: SNHLY and FYNNEI. This CDR3 is 14 amino acids long. Trimming stripped 5 bases from V and 2 bases from J, with 13 bases between. DNA for the CDR3: TGTGCCAGCAGTCCCACGGGACTTACCTACGAGCAGTACTTC. This gives the protein CASSPTGLTYEQYF.

J is TRBJ2-7 and V is TRBV10-1, with 7 bases fitting TRBD1. Germline assignment: CDR1 WNHNN and CDR2 SYGVQD (reference sequence). The CDR3 consists of 13 residues. Trimming took 9 bases from V and 4 from J; bases not matched to a gene: 9. The CDR3 DNA is TGCGCCAGAGTTCCGGGACAGATTTACGAGCAGTACGTC. It translates to CARVPGQIYEQYV.